The source of this T cell receptor beta chain is a study of beta chain features in type 1 diabetes. General study findings and limits: For patients and controls alike, PCR might favor shorter templates to the same degree. Researchers report that Type 1 diabetes patients had moderately but significantly shorter TCRB CDR3s across all four CD4+ subsets.

Expressed TCRB transcripts were sequenced, since all the RNA that had been isolated was reverse transcribed. The repertoire was sequenced with immunoSEQ multiplex PCR; TCRdb's copy has only in-frame clones and lacks some. This table holds some 700,000 clones, around 15% found once. About this clone itself: Its antigen is as yet unknown.

Trimming cost V 0 bases and J 4 bases, with 15 bases left between them. CDR1 is GTSNPN, CDR2 SVGIG, per germline (reference sequence). CDR3 length: 15 amino acids. The clonotype originates from a man younger than 35 with type 1 diabetes. The material sequenced was naive CD4+ T cells from blood. The chain uses TRBV30 and TRBJ1-2; D not certain. The DNA of the CDR3 is TGTGCCTGGAGTGTACTAGGCCTTACCTTCTATGGCTACACCTTC. It yields the protein CAWSVLGLTFYGYTF.